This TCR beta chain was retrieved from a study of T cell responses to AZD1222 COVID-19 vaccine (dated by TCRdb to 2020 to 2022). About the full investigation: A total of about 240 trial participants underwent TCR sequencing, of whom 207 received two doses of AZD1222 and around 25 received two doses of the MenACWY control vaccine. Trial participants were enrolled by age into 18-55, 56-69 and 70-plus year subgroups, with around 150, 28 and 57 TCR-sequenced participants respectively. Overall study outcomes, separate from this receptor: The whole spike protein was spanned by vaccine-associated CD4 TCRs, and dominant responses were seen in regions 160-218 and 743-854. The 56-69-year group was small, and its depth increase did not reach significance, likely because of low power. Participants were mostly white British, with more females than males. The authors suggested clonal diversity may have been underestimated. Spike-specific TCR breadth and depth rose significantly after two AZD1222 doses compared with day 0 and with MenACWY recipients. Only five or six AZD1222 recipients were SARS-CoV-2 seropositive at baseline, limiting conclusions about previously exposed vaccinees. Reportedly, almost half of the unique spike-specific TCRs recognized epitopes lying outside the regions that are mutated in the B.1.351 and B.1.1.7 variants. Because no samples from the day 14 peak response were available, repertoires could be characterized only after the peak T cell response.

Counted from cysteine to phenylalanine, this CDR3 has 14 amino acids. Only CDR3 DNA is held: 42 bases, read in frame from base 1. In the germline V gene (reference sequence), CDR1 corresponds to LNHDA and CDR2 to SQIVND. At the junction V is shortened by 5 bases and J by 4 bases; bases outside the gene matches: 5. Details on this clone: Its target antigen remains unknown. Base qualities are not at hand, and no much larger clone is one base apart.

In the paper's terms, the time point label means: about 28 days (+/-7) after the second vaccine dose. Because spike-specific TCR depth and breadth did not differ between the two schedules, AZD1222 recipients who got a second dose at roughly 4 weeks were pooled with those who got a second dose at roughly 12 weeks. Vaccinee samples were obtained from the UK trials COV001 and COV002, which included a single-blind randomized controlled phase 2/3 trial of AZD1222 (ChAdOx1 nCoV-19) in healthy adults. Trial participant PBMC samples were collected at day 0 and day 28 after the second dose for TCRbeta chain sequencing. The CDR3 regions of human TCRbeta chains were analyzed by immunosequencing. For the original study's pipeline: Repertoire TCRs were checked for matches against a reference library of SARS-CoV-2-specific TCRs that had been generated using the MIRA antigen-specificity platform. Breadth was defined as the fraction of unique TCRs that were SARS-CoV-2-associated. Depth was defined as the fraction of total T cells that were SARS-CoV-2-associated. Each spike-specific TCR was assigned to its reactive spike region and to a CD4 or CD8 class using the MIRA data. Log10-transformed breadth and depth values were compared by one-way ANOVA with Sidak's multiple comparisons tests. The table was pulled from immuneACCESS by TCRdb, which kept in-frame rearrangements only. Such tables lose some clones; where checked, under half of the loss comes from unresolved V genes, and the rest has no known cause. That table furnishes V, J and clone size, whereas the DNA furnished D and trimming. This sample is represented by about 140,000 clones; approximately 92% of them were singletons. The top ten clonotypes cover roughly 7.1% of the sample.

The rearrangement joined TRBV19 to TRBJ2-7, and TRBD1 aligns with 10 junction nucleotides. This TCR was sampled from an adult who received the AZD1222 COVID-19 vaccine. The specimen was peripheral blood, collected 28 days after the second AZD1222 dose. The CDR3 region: CASSPGTGAYEQYF. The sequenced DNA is TGTGCCAGTAGTCCCGGGACAGGGGCTTACGAGCAGTACTTC.